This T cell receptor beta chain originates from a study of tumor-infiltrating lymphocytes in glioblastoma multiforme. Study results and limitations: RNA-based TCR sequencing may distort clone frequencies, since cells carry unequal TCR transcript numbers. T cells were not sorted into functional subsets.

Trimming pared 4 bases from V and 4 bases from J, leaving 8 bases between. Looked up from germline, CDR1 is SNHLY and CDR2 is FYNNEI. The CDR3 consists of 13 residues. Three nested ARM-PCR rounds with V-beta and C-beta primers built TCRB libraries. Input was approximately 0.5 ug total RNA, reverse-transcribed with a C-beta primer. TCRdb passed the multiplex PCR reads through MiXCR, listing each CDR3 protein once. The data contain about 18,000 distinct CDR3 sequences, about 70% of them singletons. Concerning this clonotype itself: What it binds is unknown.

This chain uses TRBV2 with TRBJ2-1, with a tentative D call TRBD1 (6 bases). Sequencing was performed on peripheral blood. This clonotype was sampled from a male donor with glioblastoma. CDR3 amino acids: CASSVGQYNEQFF. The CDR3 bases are TGTGCCAGCAGTGTAGGACAGTACAATGAGCAGTTCTTC.